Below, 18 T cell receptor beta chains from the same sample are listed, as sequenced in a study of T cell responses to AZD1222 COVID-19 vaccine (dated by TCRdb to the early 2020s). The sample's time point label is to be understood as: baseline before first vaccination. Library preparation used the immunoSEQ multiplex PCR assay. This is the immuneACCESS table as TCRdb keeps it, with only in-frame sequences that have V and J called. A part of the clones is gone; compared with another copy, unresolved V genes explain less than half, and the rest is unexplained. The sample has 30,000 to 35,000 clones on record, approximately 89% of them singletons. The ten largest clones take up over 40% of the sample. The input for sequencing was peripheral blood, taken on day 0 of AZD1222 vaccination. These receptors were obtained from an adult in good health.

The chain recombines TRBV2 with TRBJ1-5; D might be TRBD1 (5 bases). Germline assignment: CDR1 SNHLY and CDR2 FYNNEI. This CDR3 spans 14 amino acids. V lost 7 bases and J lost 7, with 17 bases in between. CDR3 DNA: TGTGCCAGCACCGGGTCTAGGGGTAGCCAGCCCCAGCATTTT. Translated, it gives CASTGSRGSQPQHF.

The CDR3 DNA reads as TGCGCCAGCAGCTTAGGGGACAACAATCAGCCCCAGCATTTT. It specifies CASSLGDNNQPQHF. The gene calls are TRBV5-1 and TRBJ1-5, with D possibly being TRBD1 (6 bases). The CDR3 extends over 14 amino acids. The germline CDR1 and CDR2 sequences are SGHRS and YFSETQ. The V and J ends lost 2 bases and 3 bases respectively, with 9 bases between them.

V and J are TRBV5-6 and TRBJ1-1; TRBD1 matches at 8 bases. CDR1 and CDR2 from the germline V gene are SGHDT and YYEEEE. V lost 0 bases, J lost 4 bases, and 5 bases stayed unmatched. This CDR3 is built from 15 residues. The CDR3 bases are TGTGCCAGCAGCTTGGTTAGACAGGGGCGCACTGAAGCTTTCTTT. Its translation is CASSLVRQGRTEAFF. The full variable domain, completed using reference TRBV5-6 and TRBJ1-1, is DAGVTQSPTHLIKTRGQQVTLRCSPKSGHDTVSWYQQALGQGPQFIFQYYEEEERQRGNFPDRFSGHQFPNYSSELNVNALLLGDSALYLCASSLVRQGRTEAFFGQGTRLTVV.

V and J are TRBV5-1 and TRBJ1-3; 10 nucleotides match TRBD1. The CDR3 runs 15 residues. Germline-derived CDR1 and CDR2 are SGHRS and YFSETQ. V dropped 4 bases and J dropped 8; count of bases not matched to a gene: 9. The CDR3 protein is CASSPATDRGHTIYF. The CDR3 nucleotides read TGCGCCAGCAGCCCGGCGACAGACAGGGGGCACACCATATATTTT.

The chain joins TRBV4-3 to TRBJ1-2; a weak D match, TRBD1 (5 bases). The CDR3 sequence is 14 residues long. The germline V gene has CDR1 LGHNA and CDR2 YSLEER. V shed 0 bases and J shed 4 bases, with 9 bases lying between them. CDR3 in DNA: TGCGCCAGCAGCCAAGATGCAGGGCGCTATGGCTACACCTTC. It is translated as CASSQDAGRYGYTF.

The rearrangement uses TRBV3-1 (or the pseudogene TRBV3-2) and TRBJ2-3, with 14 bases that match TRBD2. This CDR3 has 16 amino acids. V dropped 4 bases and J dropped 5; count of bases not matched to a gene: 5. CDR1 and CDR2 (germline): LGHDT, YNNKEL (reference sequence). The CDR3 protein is CASSPGLAGGLDTQYF. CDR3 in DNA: TGTGCCAGCAGCCCTGGACTAGCGGGGGGTTTAGATACGCAGTATTTT.

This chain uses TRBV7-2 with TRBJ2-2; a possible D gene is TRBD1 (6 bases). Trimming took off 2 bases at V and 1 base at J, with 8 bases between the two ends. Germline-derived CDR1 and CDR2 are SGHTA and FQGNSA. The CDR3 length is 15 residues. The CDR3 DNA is TGTGCCAGCAGCTTATTAGGGGGGAACACCGGGGAGCTGTTTTTT. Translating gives CASSLLGGNTGELFF.

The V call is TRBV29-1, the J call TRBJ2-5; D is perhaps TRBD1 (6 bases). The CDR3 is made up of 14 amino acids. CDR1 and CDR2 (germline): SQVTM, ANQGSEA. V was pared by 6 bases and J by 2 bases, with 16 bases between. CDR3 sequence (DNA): TGCAGCGTACGTACAGGGTTATCGCAAGAGACCCAGTACTTC. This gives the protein CSVRTGLSQETQYF.

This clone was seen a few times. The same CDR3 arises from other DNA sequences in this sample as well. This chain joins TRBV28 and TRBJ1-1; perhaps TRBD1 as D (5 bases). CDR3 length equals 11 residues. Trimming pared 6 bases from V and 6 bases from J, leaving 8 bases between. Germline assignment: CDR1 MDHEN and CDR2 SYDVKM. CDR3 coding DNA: TGTGCCAGCAGGGGGCGACCTGAAGCTTTCTTT. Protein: CASRGRPEAFF.

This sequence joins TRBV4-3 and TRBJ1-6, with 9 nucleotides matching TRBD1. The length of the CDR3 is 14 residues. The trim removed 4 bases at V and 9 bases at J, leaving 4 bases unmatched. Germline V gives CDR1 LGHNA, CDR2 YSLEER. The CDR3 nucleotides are TGCGCCAGCAGCCTCCGGGACAGGGCTTCACCCCTCCACTTT. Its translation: CASSLRDRASPLHF.

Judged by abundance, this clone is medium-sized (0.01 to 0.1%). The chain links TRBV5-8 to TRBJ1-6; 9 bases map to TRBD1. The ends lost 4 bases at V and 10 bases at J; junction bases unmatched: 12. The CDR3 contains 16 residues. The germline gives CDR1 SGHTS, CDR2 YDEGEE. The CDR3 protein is CASSKYITGGSSPLHF. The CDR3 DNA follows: TGTGCCAGCAGCAAATACATCACAGGGGGCTCCTCACCCCTCCACTTT.

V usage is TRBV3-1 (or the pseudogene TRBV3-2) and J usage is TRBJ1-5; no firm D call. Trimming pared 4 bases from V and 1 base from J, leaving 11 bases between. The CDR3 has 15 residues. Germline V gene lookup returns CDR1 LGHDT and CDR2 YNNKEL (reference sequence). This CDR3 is CASSRDPRSNQPQHF. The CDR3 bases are TGTGCCAGCAGCCGAGACCCGCGGAGCAATCAGCCCCAGCATTTT.

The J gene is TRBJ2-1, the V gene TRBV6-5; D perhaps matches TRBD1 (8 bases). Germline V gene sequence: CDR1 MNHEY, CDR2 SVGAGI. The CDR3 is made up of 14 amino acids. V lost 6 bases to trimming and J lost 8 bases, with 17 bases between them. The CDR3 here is CASSGQGGRYEQFF. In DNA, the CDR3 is TGTGCCAGCAGCGGACAGGGAGGGAGGTATGAGCAGTTCTTC.

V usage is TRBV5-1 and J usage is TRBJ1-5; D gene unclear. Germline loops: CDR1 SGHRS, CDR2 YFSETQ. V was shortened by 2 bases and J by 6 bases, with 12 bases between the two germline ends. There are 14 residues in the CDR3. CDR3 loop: CASSLIRFPQPQHF. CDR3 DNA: TGCGCCAGCAGCTTAATCAGGTTTCCTCAGCCCCAGCATTTT.

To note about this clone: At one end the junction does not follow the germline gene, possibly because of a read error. In DNA, the CDR3 is TGTGCCAGCAGCTTGGCCGGTGCCCAAGGGACCCAGTACTTC. Its translation is CASSLAGAQGTQYF. V usage is TRBV5-4 and J usage is TRBJ2-5; D gene ambiguous. The CDR3 runs to 14 residues. Germline CDR1 is SGHNT and CDR2 is YYREEE (reference sequence).

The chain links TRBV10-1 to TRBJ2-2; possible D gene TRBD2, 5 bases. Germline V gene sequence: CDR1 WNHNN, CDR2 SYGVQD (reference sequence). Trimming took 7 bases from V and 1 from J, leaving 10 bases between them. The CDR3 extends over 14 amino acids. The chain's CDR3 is CASTPAGNTGELFF. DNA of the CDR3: TGCGCCAGCACCCCGGCGGGGAACACCGGGGAGCTGTTTTTT.

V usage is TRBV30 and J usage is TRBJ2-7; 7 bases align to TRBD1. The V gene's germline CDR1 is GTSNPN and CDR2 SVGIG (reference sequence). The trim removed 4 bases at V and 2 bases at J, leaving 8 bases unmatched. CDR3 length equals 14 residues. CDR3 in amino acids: CAWKPGQLTYEQYF. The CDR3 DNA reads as TGTGCCTGGAAGCCGGGACAGCTAACCTACGAGCAGTACTTC.

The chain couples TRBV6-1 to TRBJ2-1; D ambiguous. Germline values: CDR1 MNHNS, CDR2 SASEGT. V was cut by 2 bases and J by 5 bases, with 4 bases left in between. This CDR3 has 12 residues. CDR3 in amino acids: CASSERNNEQFF. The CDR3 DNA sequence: TGTGCCAGCAGTGAACGGAACAATGAGCAGTTCTTC.